Below, one T cell receptor beta chain is given with its context. These data come from a study of Tregs in tolerant kidney transplant recipients. This table comes from immunoSEQ multiplex PCR, and its TCRdb copy is limited to in-frame clones, with some not included. The sample yields approximately 90,000 clones, more than 85% seen once. From germline, CDR1 is LGHNA and CDR2 YNFKEQ. The CDR3 runs to 17 residues. J gave up 1 base and V 0 bases, and 5 bases lay outside the gene matches. Related graft donors supplied nonmyeloablative bone marrow transplants, and mixed chimerism was transient. Thawed PBMCs were FACS-sorted into unstimulated CD4+CD25+CD127- regulatory T cells, CD4+CD25- non-regulatory cells, CD4 and CD8 cells.

The sequences come from CD4+ T cells from blood (PBMCs), collected 12 months after the transplant. This sequence joins TRBV4-2 and TRBJ2-4, with 8 bases lining up with TRBD2. The TCR comes from a human patient who received a combined kidney and bone marrow transplant. A subset of T cells may come from the graft donor. The CDR3 sequence is CASSQDRGGPAKNIQYF. The DNA of the CDR3 is TGTGCCAGCAGCCAAGATCGGGGGGGGCCGGCCAAAAACATTCAGTACTTC.